This is a list of T cell receptor beta chains from one sample in a study of naive and memory T cell subsets. TCRdb re-analysed the 5' RACE reads in MiXCR, keeping a single row per CDR3 protein. Among 55,000 to 70,000 distinct CDR3 sequences listed, under 8.5% were seen once. All receptors derive from a male donor in good health. Each CDR3 is given with its conserved first and last residue. The D gene is left open where the match is weak. Not all rows give a size; the values are once, few, many and, for expanded clones, a class.

J gene	clone size	D gene	V gene	CDR3 DNA	CDR3 protein
TRBJ1-5	.	TRBD1	TRBV12-5	TGTGCTAGTGGTTTGGGACAGGGCTTCCTTCAGCCCCAGCATTTT	CASGLGQGFLQPQHF
TRBJ2-2	.	.	TRBV25-1	TGTGCCAGCAGTGCGTCTCGCTACAGGGAAGGGGAGCTGTTTTTT	CASSASRYREGELFF
TRBJ2-2	many	.	TRBV5-5	TGTGCCAGCAGCGTAGGAACTTATTCCGGGGAGCTGTTTTTT	CASSVGTYSGELFF
TRBJ2-5	many	.	TRBV7-9	TGTGCCAGCAGCCATCTTGAGGTTGAAGAGACCCAGTACTTC	CASSHLEVEETQYF
TRBJ1-1	many	TRBD1	TRBV7-8	TGTGCCAGCAGCGCCCAGGGGGCGGGAGACACTGAAGCTTTCTTT	CASSAQGAGDTEAFF
TRBJ1-3	many	.	TRBV7-2	TGTGCCAGCAGCTCCCTCTCTGGAAACACCATATATTTT	CASSSLSGNTIYF
TRBJ1-2	.	.	TRBV7-8	TGTGCCAGCAGCTTAGCCCAAGAAAGTGGCTATGGCTACACCTTC	CASSLAQESGYGYTF
TRBJ1-2	.	.	TRBV27	TGTGCCAGCAGTTTATCTTGGGTGGGCAGGCCCTTTGGGTATGGCTACACCTTC	CASSLSWVGRPFGYGYTF
TRBJ2-7	few	.	TRBV20-1	TGCAGTGCTAGAGATCTAGGGAGCAGCTACGAGCAGTACTTC	CSARDLGSSYEQYF
TRBJ2-2	.	TRBD2	TRBV20-1	TGCAGTGCCCTTAGCGGGGGGGTGAACACCGGGGAGCTGTTTTTT	CSALSGGVNTGELFF
TRBJ1-2	.	.	TRBV29-1	TGCAGCGTTGAAAGGAGCGGATATGGCTACACCTTC	CSVERSGYGYTF
TRBJ2-7	.	TRBD1	TRBV29-1	TGCAGCGTTGAAGATCCAGGACAGGGCCCCGAGCAGTACTTC	CSVEDPGQGPEQYF
TRBJ2-5	many	TRBD2	TRBV20-1	TGCAGTGCTAGGGGACTAGCGGGACTTGAGACCCAGTACTTC	CSARGLAGLETQYF
TRBJ1-5	few	TRBD1	TRBV6-5	TGTGCCAGCAATAACAGGGGCCAGCCCCAGCATTTT	CASNNRGQPQHF
TRBJ1-1	few	.	TRBV7-2	TGTGCCAGCAGCTTAGCGCTGGCGTCGGCCACTGAAGCTTTCTTT	CASSLALASATEAFF
TRBJ2-1	.	.	TRBV12-3/TRBV12-4	TGTGCCAGCAGTTTCCCACAGGACTACTACAATGAGCAGTTCTTC	CASSFPQDYYNEQFF
TRBJ2-2	few	TRBD1	TRBV11-2	TGTGCCAGCAGCTTAGTAGGGACAGTCACCGGGGAGCTGTTTTTT	CASSLVGTVTGELFF
TRBJ1-2	.	.	TRBV5-6	TGTGCCAGCAGCAGGGGGGACCCCTATGGCTACACCTTC	CASSRGDPYGYTF
TRBJ2-1	many	.	TRBV12-3/TRBV12-4	TGTGCCAGCAGTTTCGGGCCCTCGGGAGCCCACAATGAGCAGTTCTTC	CASSFGPSGAHNEQFF
TRBJ2-7	few	.	TRBV6-1	TGTGCCAGCAGTGAGTCCCTTAGGACTACCTACGAGCAGTACTTC	CASSESLRTTYEQYF
TRBJ2-6	many	.	TRBV12-3/TRBV12-4	TGTGCCAGCAGTTTTACTGGGGCCAACGTCCTGACTTTC	CASSFTGANVLTF
TRBJ2-5	many	.	TRBV3-1	TGTGCCAGCAGCCAAGCTCTCCAGACCCAGTACTTC	CASSQALQTQYF
TRBJ2-6	.	TRBD1	TRBV6-5	TGTGCCAGCAGTAAAATACAGGGGGACGCCAACGTCCTGACTTTC	CASSKIQGDANVLTF